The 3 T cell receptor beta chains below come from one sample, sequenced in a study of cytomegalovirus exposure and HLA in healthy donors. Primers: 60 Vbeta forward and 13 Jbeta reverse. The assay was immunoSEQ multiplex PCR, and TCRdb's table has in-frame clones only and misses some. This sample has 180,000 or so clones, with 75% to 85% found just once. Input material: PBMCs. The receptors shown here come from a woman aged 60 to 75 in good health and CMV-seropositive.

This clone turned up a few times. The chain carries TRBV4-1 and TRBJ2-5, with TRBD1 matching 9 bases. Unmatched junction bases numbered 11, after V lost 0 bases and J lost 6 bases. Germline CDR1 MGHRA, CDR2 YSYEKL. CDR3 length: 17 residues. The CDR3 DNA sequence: TGCGCCAGCAGCCAAGACTTAGTACGGGACAGGGTGCAGACCCAGTACTTC. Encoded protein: CASSQDLVRDRVQTQYF.

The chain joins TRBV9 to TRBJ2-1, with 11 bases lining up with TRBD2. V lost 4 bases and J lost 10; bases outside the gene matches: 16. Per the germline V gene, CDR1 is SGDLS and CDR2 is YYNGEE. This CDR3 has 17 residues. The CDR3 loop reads CASSPLGLAGGRGEQFF. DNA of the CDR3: TGTGCCAGCAGCCCATTGGGGCTAGCGGGGGGCAGGGGGGAGCAGTTCTTC.

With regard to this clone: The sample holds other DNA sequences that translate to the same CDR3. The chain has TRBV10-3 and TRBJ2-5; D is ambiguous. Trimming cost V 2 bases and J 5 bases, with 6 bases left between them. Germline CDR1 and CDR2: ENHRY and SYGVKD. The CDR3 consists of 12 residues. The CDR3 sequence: CAISELRETQYF. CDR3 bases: TGTGCCATCAGTGAGCTGCGGGAGACCCAGTACTTC.